These 6 T cell receptor beta chains were sequenced from one sample in a study of T cells after yellow fever vaccination. TCRdb re-called the 5' RACE reads through MiXCR, storing one row per CDR3 protein. The sample has around 550,000 distinct CDR3 sequences; 15% to 20% are singletons. The material sequenced was PBMCs, taken 15 days after the yellow fever booster vaccination. The origin of the receptors is a young man who received the YFV17D yellow fever vaccine.

This clonotype was seen more than once but under ten times. The rearrangement links TRBV24-1 to TRBJ2-1; 10 bases agree with TRBD1. The CDR3 consists of 16 residues. Germline CDR1 is KGHDR and CDR2 is SFDVKD. With V trimmed by 3 bases and J by 8 bases, 9 bases remained unmatched. The CDR3 region has the DNA TGTGCCACCAGTGATGAGCCGGGACAGGGGAGCTATGAGCAGTTCTTC. Its translation is CATSDEPGQGSYEQFF.

This clonotype was recorded a few times. The rearrangement uses TRBV5-1 and TRBJ2-5; D gene uncertain. Per germline, CDR1 SGHRS and CDR2 YFSETQ. The CDR3 totals 14 residues. The V and J ends lost 0 bases and 4 bases respectively, with 10 bases between them. The DNA for the CDR3 is TGCGCCAGCAGCTTGGCCTTGGCAGGAGAGACCCAGTACTTC. Protein sequence: CASSLALAGETQYF.

This clonotype was counted many times. The chain employs TRBV27 and TRBJ2-1; 10 bases are a match to TRBD2. CDR1 and CDR2 (germline): MNHEY, SMNVEV (reference sequence). The CDR3 sequence is 16 residues long. V was pared by 6 bases and J by 4 bases, with 9 bases of the junction left unmatched. The CDR3 protein is CASSPLGSGRYNEQFF. The CDR3 DNA reads as TGTGCCAGCAGCCCCCTTGGTAGCGGGAGGTACAATGAGCAGTTCTTC.

This clonotype was seen a few times. The rearrangement uses TRBV7-3 and TRBJ2-2; D call uncertain. The V and J ends lost 4 bases and 7 bases respectively, with 10 bases between them. The CDR3 runs to 13 residues. Germline lookup yields CDR1 SGHTA and CDR2 FQGTGA. For the CDR3, the DNA is TGTGCCAGCAGCTGGTCCGTGGACGGGGAGCTGTTTTTT. This encodes CASSWSVDGELFF.

This clonotype was counted only a few times. This sequence joins TRBV18 and TRBJ2-3; TRBD2 aligns across 11 bases. Unmatched junction bases numbered 2, after V lost 2 bases and J lost 4 bases. Per germline, CDR1 KGHSH and CDR2 LQKENI. The CDR3 has 15 residues. Here the CDR3 reads CASSPTSGSSDTQYF. The CDR3 nucleotides are TGTGCCAGCTCACCAACTAGCGGGAGTTCAGATACGCAGTATTTT.

This chain uses TRBV6-4 with TRBJ2-3; D possibly uses TRBD1 or TRBD2 (5 bases each). Deletions cut 4 bases from V and 4 bases from J, with 12 bases between. Germline lookup yields CDR1 MRHNA and CDR2 SNTAGT. The CDR3 extends over 14 amino acids. CDR3 residues: CASSGTGDADTQYF. The CDR3 bases are TGTGCCAGCAGTGGCACCGGGGACGCAGATACGCAGTATTTT.